This T cell receptor beta chain emerged from a study of Ad26.COV2.S vaccination and SARS-CoV-2 variants listed by TCRdb under 2021. Study-level background: Vaccine-arm donors came from COV1001, a multicentre, randomized, double-blind, placebo-controlled phase I-IIa trial of Ad26.COV2.S in healthy adults. Ad26.COV2.S was administered intramuscularly at a dose of 5x10^10 or 1x10^11 viral particles, either as one shot or as two shots given 56 days apart. TCRbeta repertoire sequencing served as the tool for gauging how specific and how broad the SARS-CoV-2-reactive T cell receptors were following Ad26.COV2.S vaccination. A total of 32 samples were included in the TCR-sequenced set, comprising roughly 20 Ad26.COV2.S vaccine recipients, 5 placebo recipients and 8 SARS-CoV-2 convalescent individuals. Participants in the trial were split at random into five groups of five each, receiving low-dose or high-dose Ad26.COV2.S once or twice, or else placebo on both occasions. Throughout the experiments and outcome assessment, investigators stayed blinded to trial group allocation.

Remarks on this clone: Its antigen has not been determined. No base-level quality is on record; no much larger clone is a single base apart.

Study-wide findings and limitations: Higher spike-specific TCR breadth was observed in Ad26.COV2.S recipients than in placebo recipients (P = 0.0014). After vaccination, substantial breadth of spike-specific CD8+ and CD4+ T cell responses was reported. Comparing responses between vaccine doses or regimens was not something the study was powered to do. The authors noted that the TCR breadth and depth analyses may have underestimated total T cell responses. Vaccine and placebo recipients had similar non-spike TCR breadth, a finding consistent with the vaccine containing only spike.

The immunoSEQ Assay was the method used to sequence TCRbeta CDR3 regions. After extraction, genomic DNA underwent amplification by bias-controlled multiplex PCR, followed by high-throughput sequencing. In the authors' own workflow: To quantify the absolute abundance of every unique TCRbeta CDR3 region, sequences were collapsed and filtered. T cell fraction was estimated by normalizing TCRbeta template counts to usable DNA, with usable DNA measured through amplification of reference genes found in all nucleated cells. Repertoire TCRs were annotated as SARS-CoV-2-specific by exact matching of V gene, CDR3 amino acid sequence and J gene to a known reactive TCR set. The reference SARS-CoV-2 TCR set was derived from MIRA and filtered for enrichment in COVID-19-positive ImmuneCODE repertoires, a step that removed public or cross-reactive TCRs. Using the MIRA antigens, annotated TCRs were further analysed by specific ORF or by position within an ORF. Breadth was defined as the number of annotated unique rearrangements divided by the total number of unique productive rearrangements, and depth was defined as the summed frequency of the annotated unique rearrangements. TCR breadth was compared between groups using two-sided Wilcoxon rank-sum tests. The clones in this table, taken by TCRdb from immuneACCESS, are in-frame only. Not every clone is retained; where verified, under half of the shortfall comes from an unresolved V gene, and the cause of the rest is unknown. That table gives V, J and clone size, and the DNA gave D and trimming. In this sample the table shows about 480,000 clones, around nine tenths of which occur a single time. The ten most abundant clones make up 10% to 15% of the sample.

The label giving this sample's treatment or condition can be read as: approximately 18 received Ad26.COV2.S at low or high dose, single or two shots; roughly 5 received placebo; per-sample allocation not given. Repertoires of vaccine and placebo recipients were sequenced from samples collected on day 63 after the first injection. Cohort 1b enrolled 25 adults aged 18-55 years at a single site in Boston, USA, between 29 July and 7 August 2020. Ad26.COV2.S was a replication-incompetent adenovirus type 26 vector that expressed a prefusion-stabilized SARS-CoV-2 spike protein derived from the original Wuhan strain. CDR1 and CDR2 are drawn from the germline V gene: SGHTS, YDEGEE. The CDR3 sequence holds 13 residues, the cysteine and phenylalanine included. Only the CDR3 DNA is retained, 39 bases long and in frame from the first base. Trimming at the junction amounts to 4 bases on V and 8 bases on J, and the germline ends lie 12 bases apart.

The clonotype comes from a person aged 18-60 years who received the Ad26.COV2.S COVID-19 vaccine or a placebo. This specimen consisted of peripheral blood, obtained in a trial of Ad26.COV2.S vaccine versus placebo. Here the chain combines TRBV5-8 and TRBJ1-4, with no confident D gene call. The bases read TGTGCCAGCAGCGGACCCGGCGGCGAAAAACTGTTTTTT. This codes for CASSGPGGEKLFF.